This passage covers 29 T cell receptor beta chains from one sample sequenced in a study of cytomegalovirus exposure and HLA in healthy donors. The assay was immunoSEQ multiplex PCR, and TCRdb's table has in-frame clones only and misses some. Counted here are about 50,000 clones, around nine tenths occurring once; the ten biggest clones make up 0.95% to 1.3%. The sequenced material came from PBMCs. These receptors all come from a young man in good health and CMV-seronegative.

This chain uses TRBV2 with TRBJ2-1; 11 nucleotides line up with TRBD2. Trimming removed 5 bases from V and 3 bases from J; junction bases left unmatched: 3. Germline CDR1 is SNHLY and CDR2 is FYNNEI. This CDR3 contains 15 residues. In DNA form, the CDR3 reads TGTGCCAGCAGTCTCCTAGCGGGAGGCTACAATGAGCAGTTCTTC. This codes for CASSLLAGGYNEQFF.

The chain employs TRBV7-2 and TRBJ1-4, with D possibly being TRBD1 (6 bases). V was trimmed by 1 base and J by 3 bases, leaving 12 bases between them. The CDR3 loop spans 16 amino acids. Germline loops: CDR1 SGHTA, CDR2 FQGNSA. CDR3 loop: CASSLVAGASNEKLFF. CDR3 in DNA: TGTGCCAGCAGCTTAGTTGCGGGGGCGTCTAATGAAAAACTGTTTTTT. Complete variable domain (other parts from reference TRBV7-2 and TRBJ1-4): GAGVSQSPSNKVTEKGKDVELRCDPISGHTALYWYRQSLGQGLEFLIYFQGNSAPDKSGLPSDRFSAERTGGSVSTLTIQRTQQEDSAVYLCASSLVAGASNEKLFFGSGTQLSVL.

The V and J genes are TRBV28 and TRBJ2-7; 10 nucleotides line up with TRBD2. CDR1 is MDHEN, CDR2 SYDVKM, per germline. CDR3 length equals 14 residues. Trimming took 8 bases from V and 3 from J; bases not matched to a gene: 7. CDR3 amino acids: CASQPGLAIYEQYF. CDR3 nucleotide sequence: TGTGCCAGCCAGCCGGGACTAGCGATCTACGAGCAGTACTTC.

The rearrangement links TRBV4-1 to TRBJ1-3, with D tentatively TRBD1 (6 bases). V lost 0 bases and J 2 bases, leaving 8 bases between the germline ends. From germline, CDR1 is MGHRA and CDR2 YSYEKL. The CDR3 runs 15 residues. The CDR3, as DNA: TGCGCCAGCAGCCAAGATCCAGGGGCTGGAAACACCATATATTTT. Its protein product is CASSQDPGAGNTIYF.

The chain joins TRBV2 to TRBJ2-7; 7 bases are shared with TRBD2. J was trimmed by 3 bases and V by 4 bases; bases with no gene match: 15. The length of the CDR3 is 17 residues. Germline values: CDR1 SNHLY, CDR2 FYNNEI. This chain's CDR3 is CASSVARTGLVNYEQYF. DNA of the CDR3: TGTGCCAGCAGTGTAGCAAGAACCGGACTAGTCAACTACGAGCAGTACTTC.

V usage is TRBV28 and J usage is TRBJ2-7; 7 nucleotides align to TRBD2. Germline V gene sequence: CDR1 MDHEN, CDR2 SYDVKM. The CDR3 spans 13 residues. Germline trimming cut 9 bases from V and 2 bases from J; bases unmatched to any gene: 7. The CDR3 DNA reads TGTGCCAGTTTTGGGGGGGACCCCTACGAGCAGTACTTC. Encoded protein: CASFGGDPYEQYF.

The rearrangement uses TRBV15 and TRBJ2-7; D is undetermined. CDR3 length: 14 amino acids. CDR1 and CDR2 (germline): LNHNV, YYDKDF (reference sequence). Trimming cost V 3 bases and J 6 bases, with 15 bases left between them. The CDR3 loop is CATSRSRLAREQYF. CDR3 nucleotide sequence: TGTGCCACCAGCAGGTCGAGACTCGCGCGCGAGCAGTACTTC.

This sequence joins TRBV28 and TRBJ1-2; TRBD1 matches 9 bases. The CDR3 covers 13 residues. Germline V gives CDR1 MDHEN, CDR2 SYDVKM. V dropped 6 bases and J dropped 8; count of bases not matched to a gene: 7. The CDR3 loop reads CASSRDRADGYTF. CDR3 sequence (DNA): TGTGCCAGCAGCAGGGACAGGGCTGACGGCTACACCTTC.

The chain is built from TRBV11-2 and TRBJ1-3, with 8 nucleotides matching TRBD1. Trimming at V came to 0 bases and at J to 3 bases, leaving 1 base not matched to a gene. CDR1 and CDR2 (germline): SGHAT, FQNNGV. The CDR3 consists of 15 residues. CDR3 sequence reads: CASSLDRGLGNTIYF. Here the CDR3 DNA reads TGTGCCAGCAGCTTAGACAGGGGGCTTGGAAACACCATATATTTT.

The V and J genes are TRBV19 and TRBJ1-2; the D gene is possibly TRBD1 (6 bases). The V end lost 9 bases, the J end lost 4 bases, and 12 bases lay between the germline ends. Germline V gene data show CDR1 as LNHDA and CDR2 as SQIVND (reference sequence). This CDR3 spans 12 amino acids. CDR3 nucleotide sequence: TGTGCCAGCGAGAGGGGGAGCTATGGCTACACCTTC. Amino acid sequence: CASERGSYGYTF.

The DNA of the CDR3 is TGTGCCAGCAGTTTAGAGCTGGCAGATACGCAGTATTTT. The encoded protein is CASSLELADTQYF. This sequence joins TRBV28 and TRBJ2-3; D is unresolved. Germline V gene data show CDR1 as MDHEN and CDR2 as SYDVKM. V lost 2 bases and J 4 bases, leaving 7 bases between the germline ends. This CDR3 has 13 residues. Full variable domain (rest looked up from reference TRBV28 and TRBJ2-3): DVKVTQSSRYLVKRTGEKVFLECVQDMDHENMFWYRQDPGLGLRLIYFSYDVKMKEKGDIPEGYSVSREKKERFSLILESASTNQTSMYLCASSLELADTQYFGPGTRLTVL.

CDR3 bases: TGTGCCAGCACCAAGGTAGCGTACAATGAGCAGTTCTTC. This gives the protein CASTKVAYNEQFF. This chain uses TRBV2 with TRBJ2-1; D possibly corresponds to TRBD2 (5 bases). The CDR3 has 13 amino acids. The germline CDR1 and CDR2 sequences are SNHLY and FYNNEI. V lost 7 bases, J lost 4 bases, and 11 bases lay in between.

The V call is TRBV14, the J call TRBJ2-5, with a tentative D call TRBD1 (5 bases). The CDR3 sequence is 14 residues long. CDR1 is SGHDN, CDR2 FVKESK, per germline. V lost 4 bases, J lost 2 bases, and 11 bases lay in between. Here the CDR3 reads CASSRIRDQETQYF. The CDR3 DNA sequence: TGTGCCAGCAGCCGCATCAGGGATCAAGAGACCCAGTACTTC.

The gene calls are TRBV7-2 and TRBJ2-1, with TRBD2 matching over 10 bases. The CDR3 has 14 residues. The germline CDR1 and CDR2 sequences are SGHTA and FQGNSA. Losses at the gene ends were 4 bases for V and 5 bases for J; bases not matched to a gene: 2. The CDR3 loop is CASSWGLANNEQFF. Written as DNA, the CDR3 is TGTGCCAGCAGCTGGGGACTAGCGAACAATGAGCAGTTCTTC.

The J gene is TRBJ1-2, the V gene TRBV18, with D possibly TRBD1 on 6 matching bases. This CDR3 has 14 amino acids. Trimming took 4 bases from V and 6 from J, leaving 15 bases between them. Germline values: CDR1 KGHSH, CDR2 LQKENI. The CDR3 nucleotides are TGTGCCAGCTCACGTATGGGACACGTAGATGGCTACACCTTC. Residues: CASSRMGHVDGYTF.

The chain couples TRBV27 to TRBJ2-7; TRBD1 is a possible D gene (6 bases). The CDR3 contains 19 residues. The V end lost 4 bases, the J end lost 0 bases, and 25 bases lay between the germline ends. Germline loops: CDR1 MNHEY, CDR2 SMNVEV (reference sequence). CDR3 nucleotide sequence: TGTGCCAGCAGTTCCATCAGGGGCGCTACAATAAACGTCTCCTACGAGCAGTACTTC. The encoded protein is CASSSIRGATINVSYEQYF.

The rearrangement uses TRBV28 and TRBJ2-2; TRBD2 is a possible D gene (6 bases). CDR1 MDHEN and CDR2 SYDVKM come from the germline V gene. V dropped 3 bases and J dropped 5 bases, with 13 bases sitting between them. This CDR3 region has 15 residues. CDR3 nucleotides: TGTGCCAGCAGTTTGGGGGGTGGACCGACCGGGGAGCTGTTTTTT. Its translation is CASSLGGGPTGELFF.

The chain carries TRBV6-5 and TRBJ2-5; 8 bases are a match to TRBD1. Germline assignment: CDR1 MNHEY and CDR2 SVGAGI. The length of the CDR3 is 15 residues. Losses at the gene ends were 5 bases for V and 6 bases for J; bases not matched to a gene: 11. In DNA, the CDR3 is TGTGCCAGCAGTCGAACTCCTGGACAGGGACAGACCCAGTACTTC. It yields the protein CASSRTPGQGQTQYF.

The chain uses TRBV21-1 and TRBJ2-7; whether TRBD2, the table's D call, matches the DNA was not checked. TRBV21-1 is classified as a pseudogene. There are 15 residues in the CDR3. The chain's CDR3 is CASSKKTSGYYEQYF. The CDR3 DNA is TGTGCCAGCAGCAAAAAGACTAGCGGATACTACGAGCAGTACTTC.

The V call is TRBV28, the J call TRBJ2-7; D is uncertain. Germline CDR1 reads MDHEN; CDR2 reads SYDVKM. This CDR3 has 14 residues. V gave up 6 bases and J gave up 0 bases, with 12 bases separating them. The CDR3 protein is CASRSGWFSYEQYF. DNA of the CDR3: TGTGCCAGCAGGTCCGGGTGGTTCTCCTACGAGCAGTACTTC.

The V gene is TRBV5-5, the J gene TRBJ2-1; D gene unclear. The V and J ends lost 0 bases and 7 bases respectively, with 17 bases between them. Germline-derived CDR1 and CDR2 are SGHKS and YYEKEE (reference sequence). The CDR3 covers 16 residues. CDR3 coding DNA: TGTGCCAGCAGCTTGGTAGAAGGTTTCGGGTGGAATGAGCAGTTCTTC. Its protein is CASSLVEGFGWNEQFF.

This clone was seen a handful of times. The J gene is TRBJ2-3, the V gene TRBV5-4, with 9 bases lining up with TRBD1. V shed 0 bases, J shed 4 bases, and the junction held 6 bases outside the gene matches. Looked up from germline, CDR1 is SGHNT and CDR2 is YYREEE (reference sequence). This CDR3 has 16 amino acids. CDR3 residues: CASSLGDRARADTQYF. The CDR3 coding sequence is TGTGCCAGCAGCTTGGGGGACAGGGCTAGAGCAGATACGCAGTATTTT.

This chain connects TRBV13 to TRBJ1-5; perhaps TRBD1 as D (5 bases). Germline CDR1 and CDR2: PRHDT and FYEKMQ (reference sequence). The V end was cut by 5 bases, the J end by 0 bases, with 8 bases between. CDR3 length: 14 amino acids. CDR3 bases: TGTGCCAGCAGCGACGGGGGTAGCAATCAGCCCCAGCATTTT. It encodes CASSDGGSNQPQHF. The variable domain in full, with the rest retrieved from reference TRBV13 and TRBJ1-5, is AAGVIQSPRHLIKEKRETATLKCYPIPRHDTVYWYQQGPGQDPQFLISFYEKMQSDKGSIPDRFSAQQFSDYHSELNMSSLELGDSALYFCASSDGGSNQPQHFGDGTRLSIL.

This clone appeared a single time. The chain couples TRBV7-3 to TRBJ2-1; possibly TRBD2 for D (7 bases). V shed 6 bases and J shed 9 bases, with 18 bases lying between them. Germline values: CDR1 SGHTA, CDR2 FQGTGA. The CDR3 contains 14 residues. The CDR3 region is CASRPGGQMGEQFF. The CDR3, as DNA: TGTGCCAGCAGACCCGGGGGGCAAATGGGTGAGCAGTTCTTC.

The chain recombines TRBV4-3 with TRBJ1-2; D remains ambiguous. Germline V gives CDR1 LGHNA, CDR2 YSLEER. Trimming stripped 0 bases from V and 9 bases from J, with 14 bases between. This CDR3 is built from 14 residues. CDR3: CASSQEGRDESYTF. In DNA form, the CDR3 reads TGCGCCAGCAGCCAAGAGGGCCGTGATGAAAGCTACACCTTC.

This chain links TRBV9 with TRBJ2-1, with 11 positions matching TRBD2. The CDR3 is 16 amino acids. Germline values: CDR1 SGDLS, CDR2 YYNGEE. Trimming cost V 2 bases and J 7 bases; bases outside gene matches: 8. The CDR3 DNA sequence: TGTGCCAGCAGCGTTCGACTAGCGGGAATCGTAAATGAGCAGTTCTTC. This codes for CASSVRLAGIVNEQFF.

The sample holds a few counts of this clone. The chain recombines TRBV15 with TRBJ1-5; D is unresolved. Per germline, CDR1 LNHNV and CDR2 YYDKDF (reference sequence). The CDR3 has 14 residues. The ends were cut back, 5 bases at V and 0 bases at J, with 8 bases in the middle. In DNA, the CDR3 is TGTGCCACCAGCGTCGGGGATAGCAATCAGCCCCAGCATTTT. Its translation: CATSVGDSNQPQHF.

The V and J genes are TRBV19 and TRBJ2-2, with a tentative D call TRBD1 (5 bases). Trimming stripped 5 bases from V and 5 bases from J, with 15 bases between. The CDR3 totals 15 residues. Per germline, CDR1 LNHDA and CDR2 SQIVND (reference sequence). As DNA, the CDR3 is TGTGCCAGTAGTTTCCAACGGGCAGGGACCGGGGAGCTGTTTTTT. It translates to CASSFQRAGTGELFF. The variable domain in full, completed from reference TRBV19 and TRBJ2-2, reads DGGITQSPKYLFRKEGQNVTLSCEQNLNHDAMYWYRQDPGQGLRLIYYSQIVNDFQKGDIAEGYSVSREKKESFPLTVTSAQKNPTAFYLCASSFQRAGTGELFFGEGSRLTVL.

This chain connects TRBV27 to TRBJ2-7; TRBD1 might be the D (5 bases). Trimming removed 4 bases from V and 0 bases from J, with 10 bases in between. Germline CDR1 and CDR2: MNHEY and SMNVEV (reference sequence). The CDR3 spans 14 residues. CDR3 nucleotide sequence: TGTGCCAGCAGTTACAGGAGACCCTCCTACGAGCAGTACTTC. Translated: CASSYRRPSYEQYF.